Given below is one TCR beta chain in context. Its specific antigen is unknown. No base-level quality is on record; no much larger clone is a single base apart. This record comes from a study of PD-L1 blockade in urothelial cancer (TCRdb year 2017). For the wider study: Therapy was started at some point between 2014 and 2016 for all patients, and atezolizumab 1,200 mg was administered intravenously every 3 weeks. About nine tenths of the roughly 29 patients were identified as males with urothelial cancer of bladder origin, and a prior smoking history was reported by 18 of 29 patients. An ECOG performance status of 0 or 1 was recorded for the patients, and 0 to 3 prior chemotherapy regimens had been received by the patients. Blood samples were analyzed 3 weeks after the start of treatment (second dose) and 6 weeks after the start of treatment. A median of about 150,000 T cells and 80,000 or so unique TCRs was obtained from blood samples, and a median clonality of roughly 0.082 was observed. The study was an exploratory multi-omic analysis of somatic, immune and clinical correlates of response to PD-L1 blockade with atezolizumab in urothelial cancer. Pretreatment tumor samples and matched peripheral blood, collected serially before and after atezolizumab treatment, underwent TCR sequencing. Durable clinical benefit meant progression-free survival longer than 6 months, and TCR features were also tested against progression-free and overall survival. In the same patients who had TCR sequencing, pretreatment tumors also underwent whole exome sequencing and RNA sequencing. Durable clinical benefit was achieved by nine patients and was not achieved by 20 patients. Pretreatment blood TCR-seq was available for about 30 patients, at least one posttreatment blood collection was obtained for around 25 patients, and tumor TCR-seq was available for around 25 patients. The full study reports these points: Improved progression-free and overall survival was found to be associated with pretreatment peripheral blood TCR clonality below the median. Because of the small sample size (n = 29) and the many exploratory analyses performed, the results are intended to be regarded as hypothesis-generating. At 3 weeks after the start of treatment, tumor-associated TCR clones in peripheral blood had expanded more in patients with durable benefit (n of about 20, p = 0.022).

The germline V gene encodes CDR1 LGHNT and CDR2 FRNRAP. The CDR3, from cysteine to phenylalanine, totals 15 residues. The entry retains the CDR3 DNA only, 45 bases that are in frame from base 1. At the junction V is shortened by 1 base and J by 6 bases; bases outside the gene matches: 3. Each PCR received spiked-in synthetic TCR analog templates so that absolute template abundance could be estimated from read counts. The immunoSEQ assay used bias-controlled V and J gene primers to amplify TCRbeta CDR3 regions from genomic DNA. Rearranged TCRbeta segments were sequenced at approximately 20X coverage. The study's own analysis went as follows. Clustering was used to correct sequencing errors, and CDR3s were annotated against IMGT to assign V, D and J genes. Out-of-frame and stop-codon sequences were excluded, and only productive TCRbeta rearrangements were used in downstream analyses. To compute clonality, Shannon entropy was normalized by the log of the number of unique productive sequences and then subtracted from one. Fisher's exact test with Benjamini-Hochberg correction, using a cutoff of adjusted p below 0.01, was how clones that differed between time points or between blood and tumor were identified. The table was pulled from immuneACCESS by TCRdb, which kept in-frame rearrangements only. Such tables lose some clones; where checked, under half of the loss comes from unresolved V genes, and the rest has no known cause. V and J calls and clone size are those listed in that table; D and trimming were worked out from the DNA. This sample comprises 90,000 to 130,000 clones, 91% of them detected only once. The ten largest account for 3% to 4% of the sample.

The time point label for this specimen denotes: peripheral blood 6 weeks after treatment start. A cohort of some 29 patients with locally advanced or metastatic urothelial carcinoma, treated at Memorial Sloan Kettering on a trial protocol, was included. Peripheral blood mononuclear cells were collected pretreatment and during treatment, at between 1 and 8 total time points per patient. The Qiagen DNeasy Blood extraction kit was used to purify genomic DNA from total PBMCs and tumor samples. Collected pretreatment and during treatment, PBMCs were isolated and stored as previously described. This TCR was sampled from a man in his 60s with urothelial cancer. The rearrangement combines TRBV12-5 with TRBJ2-1; TRBD1 lines up with 10 middle nucleotides. This material consisted of PBMCs, taken around atezolizumab (anti-PD-L1) treatment. The CDR3 amino acid sequence is: CASGLGTGGSNEQFF. In nucleotides, the sequence is TGTGCTAGTGGTTTGGGGACAGGGGGGTCCAATGAGCAGTTCTTC.